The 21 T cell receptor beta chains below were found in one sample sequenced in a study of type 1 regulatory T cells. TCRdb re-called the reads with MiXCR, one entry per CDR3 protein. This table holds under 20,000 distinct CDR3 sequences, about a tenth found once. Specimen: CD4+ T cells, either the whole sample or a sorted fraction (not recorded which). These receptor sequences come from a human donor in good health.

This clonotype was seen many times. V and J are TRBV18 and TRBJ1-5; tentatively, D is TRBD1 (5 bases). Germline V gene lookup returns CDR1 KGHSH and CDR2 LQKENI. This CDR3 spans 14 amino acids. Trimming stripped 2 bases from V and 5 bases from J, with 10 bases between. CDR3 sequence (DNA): TGTGCCAGCTCACCAGGCAGGGATCATCAGCCCCAGCATTTT. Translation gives CASSPGRDHQPQHF.

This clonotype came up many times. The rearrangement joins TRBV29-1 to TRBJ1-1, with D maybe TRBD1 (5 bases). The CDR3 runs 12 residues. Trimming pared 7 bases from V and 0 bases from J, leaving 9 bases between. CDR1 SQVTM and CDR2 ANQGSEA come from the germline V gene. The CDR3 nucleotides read TGCAGCGCGGGGGATTTGAACACTGAAGCTTTCTTT. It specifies CSAGDLNTEAFF.

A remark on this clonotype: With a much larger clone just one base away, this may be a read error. The CDR3 region is CTSSLASSGGTDTQYF. As DNA, the CDR3 is TGCACCAGCAGCTTGGCTTCTAGCGGGGGCACAGATACGCAGTATTTT. This chain uses TRBV5-1 with TRBJ2-3; 9 bases are shared with TRBD2. The CDR3 has 16 residues. CDR1 is SGHRS and CDR2 is YFSETQ in the germline V gene. The full variable domain, completed using reference TRBV5-1 and TRBJ2-3, is KAGVTQTPRYLIKTRGQQVTLSCSPISGHRSVSWYQQTPGQGLQFLFEYFSETQRNKGNFPGRFSGRQFSNSRSEMNVSTLELGDSALYLCTSSLASSGGTDTQYFGPGTRLTVL.

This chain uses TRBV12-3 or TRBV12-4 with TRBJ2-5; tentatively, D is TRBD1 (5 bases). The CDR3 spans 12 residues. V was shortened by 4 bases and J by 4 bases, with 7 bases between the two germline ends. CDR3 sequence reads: CASSSGRETQYF. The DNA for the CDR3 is TGTGCCAGCAGTTCAGGGCGAGAGACCCAGTACTTC.

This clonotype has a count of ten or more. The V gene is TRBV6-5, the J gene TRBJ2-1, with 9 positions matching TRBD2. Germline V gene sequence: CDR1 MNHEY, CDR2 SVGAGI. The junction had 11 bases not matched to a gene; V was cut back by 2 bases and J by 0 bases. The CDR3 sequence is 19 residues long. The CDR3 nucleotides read TGTGCCAGCAGTTACGATGGCGGGAGGGCCCGATTCTCCTACAATGAGCAGTTCTTC. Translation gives CASSYDGGRARFSYNEQFF.

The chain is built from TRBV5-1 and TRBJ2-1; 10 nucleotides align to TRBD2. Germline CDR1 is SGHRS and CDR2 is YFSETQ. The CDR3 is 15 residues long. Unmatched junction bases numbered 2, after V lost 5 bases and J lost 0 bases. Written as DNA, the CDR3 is TGCGCCAGCAGTTCTAGCGGGAGCTCCTACAATGAGCAGTTCTTC. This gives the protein CASSSSGSSYNEQFF.

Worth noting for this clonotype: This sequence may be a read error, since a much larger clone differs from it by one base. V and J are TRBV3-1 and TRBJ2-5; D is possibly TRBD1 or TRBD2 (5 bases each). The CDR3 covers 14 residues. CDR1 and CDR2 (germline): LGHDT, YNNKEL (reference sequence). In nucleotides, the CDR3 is TGTGCCAGCAGCCAAGCAAAGGGACGCGAGACCCAGCACTTC. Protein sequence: CASSQAKGRETQHF.

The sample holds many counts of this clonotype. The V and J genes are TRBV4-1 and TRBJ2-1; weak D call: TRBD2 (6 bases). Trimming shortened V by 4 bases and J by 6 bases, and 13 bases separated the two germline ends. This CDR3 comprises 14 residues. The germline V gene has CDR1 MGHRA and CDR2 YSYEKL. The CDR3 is CASSRFGRRNEQFF. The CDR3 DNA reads TGCGCCAGCAGCCGCTTCGGGAGACGCAATGAGCAGTTCTTC.

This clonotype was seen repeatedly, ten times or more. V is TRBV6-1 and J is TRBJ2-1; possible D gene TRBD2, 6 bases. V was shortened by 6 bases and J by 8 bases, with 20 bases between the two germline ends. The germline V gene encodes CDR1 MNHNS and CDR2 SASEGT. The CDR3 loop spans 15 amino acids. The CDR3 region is CASRGGVGTFHEQFF. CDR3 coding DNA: TGTGCCAGCAGGGGTGGGGTTGGGACTTTCCATGAGCAGTTCTTC.

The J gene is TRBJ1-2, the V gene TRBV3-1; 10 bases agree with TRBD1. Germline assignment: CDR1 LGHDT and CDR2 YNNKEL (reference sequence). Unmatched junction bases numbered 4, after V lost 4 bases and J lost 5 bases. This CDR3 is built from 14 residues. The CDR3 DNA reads TGTGCCAGCAGCCCCGGGGACAGGGGATATGGCTACACCTTC. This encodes CASSPGDRGYGYTF.

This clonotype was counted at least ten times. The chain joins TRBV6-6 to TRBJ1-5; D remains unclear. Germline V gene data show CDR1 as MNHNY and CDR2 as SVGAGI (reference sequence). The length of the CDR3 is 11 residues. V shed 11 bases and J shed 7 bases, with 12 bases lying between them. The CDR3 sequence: CASGLGQPQHF. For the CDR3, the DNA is TGTGCCTCCGGGCTCGGACAGCCCCAGCATTTT.

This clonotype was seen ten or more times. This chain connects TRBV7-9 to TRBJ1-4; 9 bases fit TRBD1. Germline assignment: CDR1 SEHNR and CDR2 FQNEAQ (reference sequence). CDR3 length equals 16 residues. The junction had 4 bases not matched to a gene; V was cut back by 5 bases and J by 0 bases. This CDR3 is CASSMGQGTTNEKLFF. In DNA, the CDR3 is TGTGCCAGCAGCATGGGACAGGGCACAACTAATGAAAAACTGTTTTTT. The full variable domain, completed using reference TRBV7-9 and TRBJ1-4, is DTGVSQNPRHKITKRGQNVTFRCDPISEHNRLYWYRQTLGQGPEFLTYFQNEAQLEKSRLLSDRFSAERPKGSFSTLEIQRTEQGDSAMYLCASSMGQGTTNEKLFFGSGTQLSVL.

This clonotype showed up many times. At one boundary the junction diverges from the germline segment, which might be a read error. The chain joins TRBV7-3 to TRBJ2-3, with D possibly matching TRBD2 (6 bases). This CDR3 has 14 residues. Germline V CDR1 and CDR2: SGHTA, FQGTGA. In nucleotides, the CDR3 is TGTGCCAGCAGCCCTCTGGGGCGGGGAGATGCGCAGTATTTT. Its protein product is CASSPLGRGDAQYF.

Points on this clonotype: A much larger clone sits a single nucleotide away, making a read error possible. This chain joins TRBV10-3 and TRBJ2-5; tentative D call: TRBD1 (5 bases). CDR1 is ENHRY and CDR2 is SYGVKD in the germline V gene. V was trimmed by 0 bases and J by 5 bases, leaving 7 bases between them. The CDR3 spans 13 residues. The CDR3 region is CAISESPGETQYF. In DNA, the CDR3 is TGTGCCATCAGTGAGTCGCCAGGGGAGACCCAGTACTTC.

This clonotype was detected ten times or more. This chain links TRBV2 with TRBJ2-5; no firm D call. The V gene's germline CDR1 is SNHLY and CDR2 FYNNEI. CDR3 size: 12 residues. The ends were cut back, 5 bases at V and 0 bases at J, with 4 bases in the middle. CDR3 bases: TGTGCCAGCAGTAGCTACCAAGAGACCCAGTACTTC. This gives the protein CASSSYQETQYF.

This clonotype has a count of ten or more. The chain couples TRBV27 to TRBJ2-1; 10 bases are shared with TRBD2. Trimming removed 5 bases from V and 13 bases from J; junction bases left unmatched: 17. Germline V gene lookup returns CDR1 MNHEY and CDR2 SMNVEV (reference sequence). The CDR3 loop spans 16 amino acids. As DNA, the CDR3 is TGTGCCAGCAGTCCGCGGACTAGCGGAGGACGAACTCCACAGTTCTTC. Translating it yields CASSPRTSGGRTPQFF.

CDR3 residues: CSAGQGAIEQYF. The CDR3 DNA reads as TGCAGCGCGGGACAGGGGGCGATCGAGCAGTACTTC. The chain recombines TRBV29-1 with TRBJ2-7; the match to TRBD1 covers 12 bases. J gave up 6 bases and V 7 bases, and 4 bases lay outside the gene matches. This CDR3 is 12 amino acids long. Germline CDR1 and CDR2: SQVTM and ANQGSEA.

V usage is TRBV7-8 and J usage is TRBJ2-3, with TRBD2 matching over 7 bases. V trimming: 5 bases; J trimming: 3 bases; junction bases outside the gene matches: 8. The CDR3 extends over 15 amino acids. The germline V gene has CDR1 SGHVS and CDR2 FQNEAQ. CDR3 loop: CASSRGAGRTDTQYF. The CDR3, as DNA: TGTGCCAGCAGCCGAGGAGCGGGACGGACAGATACGCAGTATTTT.

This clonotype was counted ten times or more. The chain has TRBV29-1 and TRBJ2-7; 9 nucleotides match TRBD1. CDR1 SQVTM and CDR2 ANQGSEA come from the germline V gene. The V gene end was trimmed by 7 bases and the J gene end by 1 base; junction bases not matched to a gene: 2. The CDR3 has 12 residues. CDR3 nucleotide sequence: TGCAGCGCCGGACAGGGGTCCTACGAGCAGTACTTC. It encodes CSAGQGSYEQYF.

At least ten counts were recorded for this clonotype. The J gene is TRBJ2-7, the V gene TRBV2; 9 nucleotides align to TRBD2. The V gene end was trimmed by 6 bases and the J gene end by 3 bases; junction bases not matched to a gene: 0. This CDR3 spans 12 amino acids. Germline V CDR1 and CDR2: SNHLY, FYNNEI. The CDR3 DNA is TGTGCCAGCAGGCGGGAGGGCTACGAGCAGTACTTC. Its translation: CASRREGYEQYF.

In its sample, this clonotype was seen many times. The CDR3 DNA reads as TGTGCCAGCAGTTTAACATGGGTGAACACTGAAGCTTTCTTT. As protein: CASSLTWVNTEAFF. This chain uses TRBV12-3 or TRBV12-4 with TRBJ1-1, with D uncertain. V was trimmed by 2 bases and J by 0 bases, leaving 7 bases between them. This CDR3 is built from 14 residues.